These 21 T cell receptor beta chains originate from one sample sequenced in a study of molecular identifiers for immune sequencing clone quantification. TCRdb re-called the PCR reads through MiXCR, storing one row per CDR3 protein. This sample has 300,000 to 400,000 distinct CDR3 sequences, with over 20% found just once. The sequenced sample consisted of naive CD8+ T cells from blood, with Jurkat cell RNA spiked in. Subset described: FACS-sorted CD8+CD4-CCR7+CD45RA+ naive T cells. The receptor set was obtained from a human donor in good health. Some libraries in this study had Jurkat cell RNA spiked in.

Comments on this clonotype: A much more abundant neighbour one base away suggests this may be a read error. V and J are TRBV6-5 and TRBJ1-1; D is possibly TRBD1 (6 bases). Germline CDR1 reads MNHEY; CDR2 reads SVGAGI. CDR3 length: 13 amino acids. DNA for the CDR3: TGTGCCAGCAGTTACTCGACAGGCCTCCTAGCTGTCTTT. This encodes CASSYSTGLLAVF.

Concerning this clonotype itself: A much larger clone is a single base away; this may be a read error. This rearrangement joins TRBV28 to TRBJ2-7; possibly TRBD1 for D (6 bases). Germline CDR1 and CDR2: MDHEN and SYDVKM. Trimming took 6 bases from V and 2 from J, leaving 20 bases between them. The CDR3 loop spans 16 amino acids. CDR3 amino acids: CASSFVPGQLTYEQYF. CDR3 DNA sequence: TGTGCCAGCAGCTTTGTGCCCGGACAGCTCACCTACGAGCAGTACTTC.

This clonotype is a singleton in its sample. This could be a read error, since a much larger clone is one nucleotide away. This chain links TRBV6-5 with TRBJ2-3, with TRBD1 as a possible D gene (6 bases). The V end lost 2 bases, the J end lost 7 bases, and 10 bases lay between the germline ends. CDR1 is MNHEY and CDR2 is SVGAGI in the germline V gene. The CDR3 is 13 amino acids. CDR3 coding DNA: TGTGCCAGCAGTTACCTAGGGGGATATACGCAGTATTTT. The encoded protein is CASSYLGGYTQYF.

This clonotype was detected ten times or more. This chain connects TRBV11-2 to TRBJ2-1, with D tentatively TRBD1 (5 bases). V was shortened by 4 bases and J by 9 bases, with 10 bases between the two germline ends. Per the germline V gene, CDR1 is SGHAT and CDR2 is FQNNGV. The CDR3 runs 12 residues. This CDR3 reads CASSSGLGEQFF. Here the CDR3 DNA reads TGTGCCAGCAGCTCAGGGCTTGGTGAGCAGTTCTTC. The full variable domain, rest sourced from reference TRBV11-2 and TRBJ2-1, is EAGVAQSPRYKIIEKRQSVAFWCNPISGHATLYWYQQILGQGPKLLIQFQNNGVVDDSQLPKDRFSAERLKGVDSTLKIQPAKLEDSAVYLCASSSGLGEQFFGPGTRLTVL.

This clonotype came up many times. CDR3 sequence: CASSGAGVLRQPQHF. The CDR3 nucleotides read TGCGCCAGCAGTGGTGCAGGGGTCTTGCGGCAGCCCCAGCATTTT. The chain is built from TRBV10-2 and TRBJ1-5; D is possibly TRBD1 (6 bases). V was shortened by 4 bases and J by 7 bases, with 17 bases between the two germline ends. CDR3 length: 15 residues. CDR1 is WSHSY and CDR2 is SAAADI in the germline V gene.

This clonotype was detected many times. The chain couples TRBV9 to TRBJ2-5, with a weak D call TRBD1 (5 bases). Per germline, CDR1 SGDLS and CDR2 YYNGEE. The CDR3 runs to 15 residues. V was clipped by 3 bases and J by 2 bases, with 14 bases between them. Written as DNA, the CDR3 is TGTGCCAGCAGCGCCGATTCGACAGTACAAGAGACCCAGTACTTC. Translated: CASSADSTVQETQYF.

For this clonotype: The junction does not match germline at one end; this may be a read error. The chain joins TRBV9 to TRBJ2-5; TRBD1 agrees at 7 bases. From germline, CDR1 is SGDLS and CDR2 YYNGEE. CDR3 size: 15 residues. The CDR3 coding sequence is TGTGCCAGCAGCAAGGGGACAGCCTCCCAAGAGACCGAGTACTTC. Translation: CASSKGTASQETEYF. The variable domain in full, completed from reference TRBV9 and TRBJ2-5, reads DSGVTQTPKHLITATGQRVTLRCSPRSGDLSVYWYQQSLDQGLQFLIQYYNGEERAKGNILERFSAQQFPDLHSELNLSSLELGDSALYFCASSKGTASQETEYFGPGTRLLVL.

This clonotype was observed at least ten times. The chain uses TRBV20-1 and TRBJ2-7, with D tentatively TRBD1 or TRBD2 (5 bases each). Per germline, CDR1 DFQATT and CDR2 SNEGSKA (reference sequence). The CDR3 loop spans 15 amino acids. Between the trimmed V and J ends, which lost 1 base and 0 bases, there was a span of 13 bases. The CDR3 loop is CSARARDLSSYEQYF. The DNA of the CDR3 is TGCAGTGCTAGAGCCCGGGACCTAAGCTCCTACGAGCAGTACTTC.

The gene calls are TRBV4-1 and TRBJ2-2; D may be TRBD2 (6 bases). Trimming cost V 4 bases and J 3 bases, with 12 bases left between them. Per germline, CDR1 MGHRA and CDR2 YSYEKL. The CDR3 consists of 15 residues. The CDR3 bases are TGCGCCAGCAGCCGAACCGGGAGTGACACCGGGGAGCTGTTTTTT. Encoded protein: CASSRTGSDTGELFF.

This clonotype was observed at least ten times. The rearrangement links TRBV4-1 to TRBJ2-7; TRBD2 agrees at 8 bases. V was clipped by 4 bases and J by 0 bases; unmatched bases: 11. This CDR3 region has 17 residues. Germline CDR1 and CDR2: MGHRA and YSYEKL. The CDR3 region is CASSPGTSGISSYEQYF. Here the CDR3 DNA reads TGCGCCAGCAGCCCTGGTACTAGCGGAATAAGCTCCTACGAGCAGTACTTC.

J is TRBJ2-1 and V is TRBV4-3, with TRBD1 matching over 9 bases. Germline V gene sequence: CDR1 LGHNA, CDR2 YSLEER. The CDR3 is made up of 17 amino acids. Trimming at V came to 0 bases and at J to 2 bases, leaving 5 bases not matched to a gene. CDR3 sequence (DNA): TGCGCCAGCAGCCAAGATCTTCACAGGGGGCCCTACAATGAGCAGTTCTTC. It codes for CASSQDLHRGPYNEQFF.

There are a few counts of this clonotype. The V gene is TRBV30, the J gene TRBJ2-1; D is undetermined. The V and J ends lost 5 bases and 16 bases respectively, with 9 bases between them. The length of the CDR3 is 8 residues. The germline V gene encodes CDR1 GTSNPN and CDR2 SVGIG (reference sequence). CDR3 region: CAWAGKFF. CDR3 nucleotide sequence: TGTGCCTGGGCTGGGAAATTCTTC.

On this clonotype itself: It may be a read error: a sequence one base away is much more abundant. The rearrangement links TRBV4-3 to TRBJ1-5; D not resolved. The CDR3 extends over 15 amino acids. Germline V CDR1 and CDR2: LGHNA, YSLEER. V gave up 0 bases and J gave up 7 bases, with 13 bases separating them. The CDR3 DNA follows: TGCGCCAGCAGCCAAGATCGAGGACCGGGCCAGCCCCAGCATTTT. It encodes CASSQDRGPGQPQHF.

V is TRBV11-2 and J is TRBJ2-1; 9 nucleotides align to TRBD2. This CDR3 is 18 amino acids long. With V trimmed by 3 bases and J by 8 bases, 17 bases remained unmatched. Germline loops: CDR1 SGHAT, CDR2 FQNNGV. The CDR3 nucleotides are TGTGCCAGCAGCTTCCCCAGGGTAGCGGGGGCCCCGGGGGATGAGCAGTTCTTC. This gives the protein CASSFPRVAGAPGDEQFF.

Of note for this clonotype: The junction and the germline gene differ at one end; a read error may be behind it. The CDR3 DNA follows: TGTGCCAGCAGTCCAGACACCGGGGAGCTGTCTTTT. Its protein is CASSPDTGELSF. The rearrangement uses TRBV27 and TRBJ2-2; TRBD2 is a possible D gene (5 bases). This CDR3 contains 12 residues. Germline V gene sequence: CDR1 MNHEY, CDR2 SMNVEV (reference sequence).

This clonotype was counted only a few times. Being one base from a much bigger clone, this may be a read error. The gene calls are TRBV5-1 and TRBJ2-7; D possibly corresponds to TRBD1 (6 bases). The CDR3 runs 13 residues. V lost 4 bases and J lost 5, with 13 bases in between. Germline values: CDR1 SGHRS, CDR2 YFSETQ. The chain's CDR3 is CASSETGPHEQYF. CDR3 bases: TGCGCCAGCAGCGAGACAGGTCCCCACGAGCAGTACTTC.

CDR3 nucleotide sequence: TGCGCCAGCAGCTGGGGACAGGGGGAGTACGAGCAGTACTTC. This encodes CASSWGQGEYEQYF. J is TRBJ2-7 and V is TRBV5-1, with 11 bases lining up with TRBD1. Germline V gives CDR1 SGHRS, CDR2 YFSETQ. There are 14 residues in the CDR3. After removal of 3 bases from V and 4 bases from J, the junction contained 3 bases not matched to a gene.

This clonotype has ten or more counts. The chain couples TRBV6-5 to TRBJ2-1, with D perhaps TRBD2 (7 bases). This CDR3 has 14 amino acids. Deletions cut 2 bases from V and 6 bases from J, with 11 bases between. The germline V gene has CDR1 MNHEY and CDR2 SVGAGI. CDR3 loop: CASSYGLGGNEQFF. The CDR3 nucleotides read TGTGCCAGCAGTTACGGACTAGGGGGCAATGAGCAGTTCTTC.

Points on this clonotype: Since a much larger clone is just one base distant, this may be a read error. The chain has TRBV5-1 and TRBJ2-5; D is unresolved. CDR3 length: 16 residues. Germline CDR1 and CDR2: SGHRS and YFSETQ. The CDR3 DNA sequence: TGCGCCAGCAGCTTGACGAGCCCTAACCCCCAAGAGCCCCAGTACTTC. Translated: CASSLTSPNPQEPQYF.

This clonotype was counted a single time. Possible read error: a much larger clone is one base away. V and J are TRBV7-9 and TRBJ2-3; possible D gene TRBD1, 5 bases. The CDR3 contains 15 residues. CDR1 and CDR2 (germline): SEHNR, FQNEAQ (reference sequence). CDR3 coding DNA: TGTGCCAGCAGCTTATCGTACGGATACACAGGTACGCAGTATTTT. Residues: CASSLSYGYTGTQYF. Full variable domain (remainder filled in from reference TRBV7-9 and TRBJ2-3): DTGVSQNPRHKITKRGQNVTFRCDPISEHNRLYWYRQTLGQGPEFLTYFQNEAQLEKSRLLSDRFSAERPKGSFSTLEIQRTEQGDSAMYLCASSLSYGYTGTQYFGPGTRLTVL.

There are a few counts of this clonotype. V usage is TRBV19 and J usage is TRBJ2-1; 11 positions match TRBD2. Germline CDR1 reads LNHDA; CDR2 reads SQIVND (reference sequence). Unmatched junction bases numbered 4, after V lost 5 bases and J lost 4 bases. There are 15 residues in the CDR3. The CDR3 DNA follows: TGTGCCAGTAGTCCCACTAGCGGGGGTTACAATGAGCAGTTCTTC. This codes for CASSPTSGGYNEQFF. The full variable domain, completed using reference TRBV19 and TRBJ2-1, is DGGITQSPKYLFRKEGQNVTLSCEQNLNHDAMYWYRQDPGQGLRLIYYSQIVNDFQKGDIAEGYSVSREKKESFPLTVTSAQKNPTAFYLCASSPTSGGYNEQFFGPGTRLTVL.